The 15 T cell receptor beta chains reported below all come from one sample, sequenced in a study of cytomegalovirus exposure and HLA in healthy donors. Measured with immunoSEQ multiplex PCR; TCRdb has only the in-frame clones, and not every one. The table includes more than 110,000 clones, 70% to 90% detected once. The sample was PBMCs. The receptor source for this set is a woman aged 18-35 years in good health and CMV-seropositive.

The rearrangement uses TRBV7-8 and TRBJ1-1, with D possibly matching TRBD1 (5 bases). The ends were cut back, 6 bases at V and 5 bases at J, with 16 bases in the middle. The germline gives CDR1 SGHVS, CDR2 FQNEAQ. The CDR3 sequence is 14 residues long. This CDR3 reads CASRPRGLWTEAFF. The CDR3 DNA sequence: TGTGCCAGCAGGCCTAGGGGTTTGTGGACTGAAGCTTTCTTT.

The chain is built from TRBV9 and TRBJ2-2; 10 bases line up with TRBD2. J gave up 5 bases and V 2 bases, and 9 bases lay outside the gene matches. This CDR3 is built from 17 residues. The germline CDR1 and CDR2 sequences are SGDLS and YYNGEE. The CDR3 spells CASSVGLAEQGTGELFF. In DNA form, the CDR3 reads TGTGCCAGCAGCGTCGGACTAGCGGAGCAAGGGACCGGGGAGCTGTTTTTT.

The chain has TRBV28 and TRBJ1-5; 7 bases fit TRBD1. The germline CDR1 and CDR2 sequences are MDHEN and SYDVKM. V shed 6 bases, J shed 0 bases, and the junction held 5 bases outside the gene matches. The CDR3 loop spans 15 amino acids. CDR3 bases: TGTGCCAGCAGCCCGGGACAGTTTAGCAATCAGCCCCAGCATTTT. This gives the protein CASSPGQFSNQPQHF.

The chain is built from TRBV4-1 and TRBJ1-2; 9 bases line up with TRBD1. Trimming took 4 bases from V and 8 from J; bases not matched to a gene: 11. This CDR3 contains 15 residues. The germline V gene encodes CDR1 MGHRA and CDR2 YSYEKL. The CDR3: CASSRDRAGYGGYTF. For the CDR3, the DNA is TGCGCCAGCAGCCGGGACAGGGCGGGATACGGAGGCTACACCTTC.

The gene calls are TRBV5-4 and TRBJ1-4; D is uncertain. CDR1 and CDR2 (germline): SGHNT, YYREEE (reference sequence). The V gene lost 0 bases and the J gene lost 0 bases, with 6 bases spanning the gap. There are 15 residues in the CDR3. The CDR3, as DNA: TGTGCCAGCAGCTTGGCGGGAGCAACTAATGAAAAACTGTTTTTT. Translated: CASSLAGATNEKLFF.

V and J are TRBV28 and TRBJ1-5; 7 bases are shared with TRBD1. The CDR3 runs to 16 residues. J was trimmed by 2 bases and V by 3 bases; bases with no gene match: 7. Germline V lookup: CDR1 MDHEN, CDR2 SYDVKM. The CDR3 reads CASSLSGGRGNQPQHF. CDR3 nucleotides: TGTGCCAGCAGTTTGTCAGGGGGAAGGGGCAATCAGCCCCAGCATTTT.

This clone appeared once. The chain joins TRBV5-6 to TRBJ2-5; D is perhaps TRBD1 (6 bases). This CDR3 has 15 residues. V was trimmed by 1 base and J by 4 bases, leaving 14 bases between them. Germline CDR1 SGHDT, CDR2 YYEEEE. The CDR3 spells CASSLRQGWRETQYF. In nucleotides, the CDR3 is TGTGCCAGCAGCTTGAGGCAGGGGTGGCGAGAGACCCAGTACTTC.

The J gene is TRBJ2-5, the V gene TRBV30, with D uncertain. The CDR3 runs 15 residues. The V and J ends lost 5 bases and 3 bases respectively, with 19 bases between them. CDR1 is GTSNPN, CDR2 SVGIG, per germline (reference sequence). The CDR3 loop reads CAWHPPWATEETQYF. The CDR3 DNA reads TGTGCCTGGCACCCCCCTTGGGCCACGGAAGAGACCCAGTACTTC. Combining the CDR3 with reference TRBV30 and TRBJ2-5 gives the whole variable domain SQTIHQWPATLVQPVGSPLSLECTVEGTSNPNLYWYRQAAGRGLQLLFYSVGIGQISSEVPQNLSASRPQDRQFILSSKKLLLSDSGFYLCAWHPPWATEETQYFGPGTRLLVL.

This chain connects TRBV5-4 to TRBJ1-4; the match to TRBD1 covers 7 bases. The CDR3 has 16 amino acids. Germline assignment: CDR1 SGHNT and CDR2 YYREEE (reference sequence). The junction had 5 bases not matched to a gene; V was cut back by 0 bases and J by 3 bases. CDR3 bases: TGTGCCAGCAGCTTGGGGGCCAGGGGGTCTAATGAAAAACTGTTTTTT. Protein sequence: CASSLGARGSNEKLFF.

This clone was detected only once. This chain links TRBV4-2 with TRBJ2-7; 9 nucleotides agree with TRBD2. Per germline, CDR1 LGHNA and CDR2 YNFKEQ. This CDR3 has 15 amino acids. J gave up 4 bases and V 6 bases, and 10 bases lay outside the gene matches. The CDR3, as DNA: TGTGCCAGCAGGATTAGCGGGGGCAGTAAGTACGAGCAGTACTTC. This gives the protein CASRISGGSKYEQYF.

V and J are TRBV7-9 and TRBJ2-7; tentative D call: TRBD1 (6 bases). The CDR3 covers 15 residues. Germline V gene data show CDR1 as SEHNR and CDR2 as FQNEAQ (reference sequence). V was trimmed by 5 bases and J by 3 bases, leaving 17 bases between them. CDR3 sequence (DNA): TGTGCCAGCAGCCGATCCCGGGACACAATCTACGAGCAGTACTTC. Protein: CASSRSRDTIYEQYF. Together with reference TRBV7-9 and TRBJ2-7, the CDR3 gives the full variable domain: DTGVSQNPRHKITKRGQNVTFRCDPISEHNRLYWYRQTLGQGPEFLTYFQNEAQLEKSRLLSDRFSAERPKGSFSTLEIQRTEQGDSAMYLCASSRSRDTIYEQYFGPGTRLTVT.

The rearrangement uses TRBV4-1 and TRBJ2-2; D possibly corresponds to TRBD1 (5 bases). The CDR3 has 15 residues. V was shortened by 5 bases and J by 6 bases, with 16 bases between the two germline ends. Per germline, CDR1 MGHRA and CDR2 YSYEKL. DNA for the CDR3: TGCGCCAGCAGCGTGCTCTCAGGGATCGCCGGGGAGCTGTTTTTT. The encoded protein is CASSVLSGIAGELFF.

CDR3 residues: CASSHWLYTDTQYF. CDR3 sequence (DNA): TGTGCCAGCAGCCACTGGTTGTACACAGATACGCAGTATTTT. The chain employs TRBV5-6 and TRBJ2-3; no clear D. Trimming took off 4 bases at V and 2 bases at J, with 11 bases between the two ends. Germline CDR1 reads SGHDT; CDR2 reads YYEEEE. This CDR3 is 14 amino acids long.

V gene TRBV5-1 combines with J gene TRBJ2-1; 8 bases are a match to TRBD1. J was trimmed by 6 bases and V by 4 bases; bases with no gene match: 12. This CDR3 contains 16 residues. Germline values: CDR1 SGHRS, CDR2 YFSETQ. CDR3 loop: CASSADRVDEGNEQFF. The CDR3 DNA is TGCGCCAGCAGCGCGGACAGGGTTGATGAGGGCAATGAGCAGTTCTTC.

This clone has a handful of counts. The chain joins TRBV7-9 to TRBJ2-2; no clear D. In germline, CDR1 is SEHNR, CDR2 FQNEAQ (reference sequence). The CDR3 has 14 residues. Trimming cost V 1 base and J 5 bases, with 8 bases left between them. CDR3 DNA sequence: TGTGCCAGCAGCTTAGTATCTACTACCGGGGAGCTGTTTTTT. Protein product: CASSLVSTTGELFF.